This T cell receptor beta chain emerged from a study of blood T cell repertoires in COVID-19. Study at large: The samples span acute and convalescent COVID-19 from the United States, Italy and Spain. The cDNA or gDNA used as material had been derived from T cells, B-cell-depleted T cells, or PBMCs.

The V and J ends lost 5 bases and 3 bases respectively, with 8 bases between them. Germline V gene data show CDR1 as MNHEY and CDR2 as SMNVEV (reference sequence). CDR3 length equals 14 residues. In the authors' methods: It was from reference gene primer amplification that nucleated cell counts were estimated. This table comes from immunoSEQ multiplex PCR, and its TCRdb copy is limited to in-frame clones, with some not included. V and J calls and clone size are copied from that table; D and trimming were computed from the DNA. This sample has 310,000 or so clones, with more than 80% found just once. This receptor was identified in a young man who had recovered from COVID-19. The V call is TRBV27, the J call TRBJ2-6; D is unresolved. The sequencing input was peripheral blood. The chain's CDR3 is CASSPVLGANVLTF. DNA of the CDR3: TGTGCCAGCAGTCCGGTTCTTGGGGCCAACGTCCTGACTTTC.